The rows below give T cell receptor beta chains drawn from one sample of a study of blood T cell repertoires in COVID-19. Method: immunoSEQ multiplex PCR; TCRdb's copy keeps in-frame clones and lacks some. Of hundreds of thousands of clones detected, 70% to 90% appear once; the ten largest clones hold roughly 1.8%. Material: PBMCs or T cells enriched from blood (not recorded which). The receptors here all came from a young woman with acute COVID-19. Each CDR3 is given with its conserved first and last residue. D genes are given only for firm matches. Some rows mark clone size as missing; the rest say once, few, many or name a class of expanded clone.

>-|-|TRBV4-1|17|TRBJ2-1
TGCGCCAGCAGCCGGCCTATTACTAGCAGCTCCTACAATGAGCAGTTCTTC
CASSRPITSSSYNEQFF
>-|-|TRBV7-2|13|TRBJ2-5
TGTGCCAGCAGCTTTGGTAGACAAGAGACCCAGTACTTC
CASSFGRQETQYF
>TRBD1|-|TRBV7-2|15|TRBJ2-2
TGTGCCAGCAGCCCGACGGACAGGGTGCTGGGGGAGCTGTTTTTT
CASSPTDRVLGELFF
>-|-|TRBV5-8|14|TRBJ1-4
TGTGCCAGCAGCTTCGGACAGCTAGGCGAAAAACTGTTTTTT
CASSFGQLGEKLFF
>-|-|TRBV4-1|16|TRBJ1-2
TGCGCCAGCAGCCAACAATACCGCGAAACTAACTATGGCTACACCTTC
CASSQQYRETNYGYTF
>-|-|TRBV19|16|TRBJ1-5
TGTGCCAGTAGTCCCCGGGGAGCGGCCAGCAATCAGCCCCAGCATTTT
CASSPRGAASNQPQHF
>-|once|TRBV7-6|14|TRBJ1-6
TGTGCCAGCAGCGCGGGGCCGGATAATTCACCCCTCCACTTT
CASSAGPDNSPLHF
>-|-|TRBV10-3|15|TRBJ1-4
TGTGCCCCGATTCGAGGGTGTTCCCTTAATGAAAAACTGTTTTTT
CAPIRGCSLNEKLFF
>TRBD2|-|TRBV2|17|TRBJ2-1
TGTGCCAGCAGTCGGCCTAGCGGCCAGAGCTCCTACAATGAGCAGTTCTTC
CASSRPSGQSSYNEQFF
>TRBD1|-|TRBV11-2|15|TRBJ2-4
TGTGCCAGCAGCTTAGATTTCAGGGGGTCGACCATTCAGTACTTC
CASSLDFRGSTIQYF
>TRBD1|-|TRBV24-1|15|TRBJ1-2
TGTGCCACCAGTGATTTCGGGGACAGCAACTATGGCTACACCTTC
CATSDFGDSNYGYTF
>-|-|TRBV2|14|TRBJ2-5
TGTGCCAGCCACCCAACAGGGTCTCAAGAGACCCAGTACTTC
CASHPTGSQETQYF
>TRBD2|-|TRBV6-4|17|TRBJ2-7
TGTGCCAGCAGTGACTCAAGGGCTAGCGGATTTTCCTACGAGCAGTACTTC
CASSDSRASGFSYEQYF
>-|-|TRBV5-8|14|TRBJ2-4
TGTGCCAGCAGCTCTCAGGGGTTGGAAAACATTCAGTACTTC
CASSSQGLENIQYF
>-|-|TRBV10-3|12|TRBJ1-6
TGTGCCATAAGACAGAACAATTCACCCCTCCACTTT
CAIRQNNSPLHF
>-|-|TRBV6-1|13|TRBJ2-7
TGTGCCAGCAGTGAAGAAAGGGGGACCGAGCAGTACTTC
CASSEERGTEQYF
>-|once|TRBV3-1/TRBV3-2|14|TRBJ1-2
TGTGCCAGCAGCCACCCAGGATCACAGGAAGGCTACACCTTC
CASSHPGSQEGYTF
>TRBD2|few|TRBV2|14|TRBJ2-7
TGTGCCACCACCGGGGGGAAGAGCTCCTACGAGCAGTACTTC
CATTGGKSSYEQYF
>-|-|TRBV9|15|TRBJ1-2
TGTGCCAGCAGCGTAGCTGAGGAGGGAGGCTATGGCTACACCTTC
CASSVAEEGGYGYTF
>-|-|TRBV6-5|15|TRBJ1-2
TGTGCCAGCAGTTACTCGCAGGCGCTTTTCGAAGGCTACACCTTC
CASSYSQALFEGYTF
>TRBD1|once|TRBV7-2|13|TRBJ1-2
TGTGCCAGCAGCCCGGGACAGGGAGATGGCTACACCTTC
CASSPGQGDGYTF
>TRBD1|-|TRBV9|15|TRBJ1-1
TGTGCCAGCAGCGTATATAGACAGGGCTCCGGTGAAGCTTTCTTT
CASSVYRQGSGEAFF
>TRBD2|-|TRBV7-2|16|TRBJ2-7
TGTGCCAGCAGCTCGATCCCGGGACTAGCAACCTACGAGCAGTACTTC
CASSSIPGLATYEQYF
>TRBD2|-|TRBV5-1|15|TRBJ2-2
TGCGCCAGCAGCCCGACTAGCGGGGGGACCGGGGAGCTGTTTTTT
CASSPTSGGTGELFF
>TRBD2|-|TRBV29-1|17|TRBJ2-5
TGCAGCGTAGTTGGACTAGCGGGAGGCCCCTCCCAAGAGACCCAGTACTTC
CSVVGLAGGPSQETQYF
>-|-|TRBV15|13|TRBJ1-1
TGTGCCACCAGCCCCAGGGTGAACACTGAAGCTTTCTTT
CATSPRVNTEAFF
>-|-|TRBV6-5|10|TRBJ1-1
TGTGCCAGCAGGGTCAGTGAAGCTTTCTTT
CASRVSEAFF
>TRBD2|few|TRBV6-2/TRBV6-3|16|TRBJ2-1
TGTGCCAGCAGTTATCCCACTAGCGGGAGAAACAATGAGCAGTTCTTC
CASSYPTSGRNNEQFF
>-|-|TRBV6-5|14|TRBJ1-5
TGTGCCAGCAGGGGGCCGTATAGCAATCAGCCCCAGCATTTT
CASRGPYSNQPQHF
>TRBD1|once|TRBV11-2|16|TRBJ2-7
TGTGCCAGCAGCCTCCAAACCGGGACAGGTTCCTACGAGCAGTACTTC
CASSLQTGTGSYEQYF
>-|-|TRBV4-1|13|TRBJ2-3
TGCGCCAGCAGCCAAGATCCCGTGGATACGCAGTATTTT
CASSQDPVDTQYF
>-|once|TRBV29-1|11|TRBJ2-7
TGCAGCGTTGCGCTAAGCTACGAGCAGTACTTC
CSVALSYEQYF
>TRBD1|few|TRBV28|13|TRBJ2-7
TGTGCCAGCAGCACCGGGACAGGGATCGAGCAGTACTTC
CASSTGTGIEQYF
>TRBD1|-|TRBV11-2|17|TRBJ1-4
TGTGCCAGCAGCTTCGGGACAGTCCTCGCAACTAATGAAAAACTGTTTTTT
CASSFGTVLATNEKLFF
>TRBD1|-|TRBV11-3|15|TRBJ1-1
TGTGCCAGCAGCAAAACCGGGACAGGACATACTGAAGCTTTCTTT
CASSKTGTGHTEAFF
>-|few|TRBV6-5|13|TRBJ1-1
TGTGCCAGCAGTTACGGGCGGAACACTGAAGCTTTCTTT
CASSYGRNTEAFF
>TRBD1|-|TRBV5-1|14|TRBJ1-5
TGCGCCAGCAGCCTACAGGGGGCCGGTCAGCCCCAGCATTTT
CASSLQGAGQPQHF
>-|-|TRBV6-5|13|TRBJ2-5
TGTGCCAGCTCGCAGGGCCACCAAGAGACCCAGTACTTC
CASSQGHQETQYF
>-|-|TRBV4-1|15|TRBJ1-4
TGCGCCAGCAGCCAAGATTCGGTTAGTAATGAAAAACTGTTTTTT
CASSQDSVSNEKLFF
>TRBD1|once|TRBV7-9|18|TRBJ2-4
TGTGCCAGCAGCTTAGGGGGAGCAGGGGGTGTCGCCAAAAACATTCAGTACTTC
CASSLGGAGGVAKNIQYF
>TRBD1|-|TRBV5-5|15|TRBJ2-7
TGTGCCAGCAGCGCCGCTTACAGGGGGCTCTACGAGCAGTACTTC
CASSAAYRGLYEQYF
>-|-|TRBV5-1|13|TRBJ2-2
TGCGCCAGCAGCTTTGAGGGGGCCGGGGAGCTGTTTTTT
CASSFEGAGELFF
>-|-|TRBV27|13|TRBJ1-1
TGTGCCAGCTCCTCCGGGATGGGATTCCAAGCTTTCTTT
CASSSGMGFQAFF
>-|-|TRBV11-2|13|TRBJ1-2
TGTGCCAGCAGCGTCCCAGGAGGCTATGGCTACACCTTC
CASSVPGGYGYTF
>-|-|TRBV6-5|13|TRBJ2-1
TGTGCCAGCAGTCGACAGGTCTACAATGAGCAGTTCTTC
CASSRQVYNEQFF